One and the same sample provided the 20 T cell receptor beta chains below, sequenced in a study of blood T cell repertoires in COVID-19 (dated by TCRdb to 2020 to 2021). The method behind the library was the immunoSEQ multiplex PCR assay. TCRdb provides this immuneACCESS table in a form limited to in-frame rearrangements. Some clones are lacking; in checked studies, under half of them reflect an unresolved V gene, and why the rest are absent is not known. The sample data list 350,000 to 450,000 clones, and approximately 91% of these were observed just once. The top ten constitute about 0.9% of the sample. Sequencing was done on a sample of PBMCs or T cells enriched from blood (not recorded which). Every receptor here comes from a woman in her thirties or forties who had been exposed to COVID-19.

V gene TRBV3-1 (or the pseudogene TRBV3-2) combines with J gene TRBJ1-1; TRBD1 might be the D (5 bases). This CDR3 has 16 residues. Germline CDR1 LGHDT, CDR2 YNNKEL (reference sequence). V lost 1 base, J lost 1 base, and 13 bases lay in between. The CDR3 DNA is TGTGCCAGCAGCCAAGCTCTACGGGGGACGAACACTGAAGCTTTCTTT. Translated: CASSQALRGTNTEAFF.

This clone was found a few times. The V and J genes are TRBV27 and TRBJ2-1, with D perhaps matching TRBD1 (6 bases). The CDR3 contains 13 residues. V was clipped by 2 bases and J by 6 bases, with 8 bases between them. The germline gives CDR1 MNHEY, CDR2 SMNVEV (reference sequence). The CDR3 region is CASSLVQGNEQFF. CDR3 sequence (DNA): TGTGCCAGCAGTTTAGTACAGGGCAATGAGCAGTTCTTC.

The chain's CDR3 is CASSLAGQGSGYTF. CDR3 bases: TGTGCCAGCAGCTTGGCGGGACAGGGGAGCGGCTACACCTTC. The V and J genes are TRBV5-4 and TRBJ1-2, with 10 positions matching TRBD1. Germline CDR1 and CDR2: SGHNT and YYREEE (reference sequence). Losses at the gene ends were 0 bases for V and 8 bases for J; bases not matched to a gene: 4. This CDR3 has 14 residues.

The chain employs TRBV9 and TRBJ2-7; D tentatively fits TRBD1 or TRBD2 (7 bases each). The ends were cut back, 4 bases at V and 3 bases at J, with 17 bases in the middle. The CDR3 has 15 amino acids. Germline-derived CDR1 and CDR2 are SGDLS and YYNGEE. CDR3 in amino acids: CASSLGGDRFYEQYF. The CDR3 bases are TGTGCCAGCAGCCTAGGGGGGGACAGATTCTACGAGCAGTACTTC.

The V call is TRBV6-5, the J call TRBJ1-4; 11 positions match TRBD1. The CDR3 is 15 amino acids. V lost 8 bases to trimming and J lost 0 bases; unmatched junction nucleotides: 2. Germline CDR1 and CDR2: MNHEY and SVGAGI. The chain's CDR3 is CASWTGGATNEKLFF. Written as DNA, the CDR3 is TGTGCCAGCTGGACAGGGGGCGCAACTAATGAAAAACTGTTTTTT.

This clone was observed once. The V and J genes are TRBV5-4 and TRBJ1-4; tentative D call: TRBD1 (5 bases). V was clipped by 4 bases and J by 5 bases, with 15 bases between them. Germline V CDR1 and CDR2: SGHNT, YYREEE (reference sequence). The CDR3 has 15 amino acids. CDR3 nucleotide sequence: TGTGCCAGCAGCGGTGCCCAGGGAAAGAATGAAAAACTGTTTTTT. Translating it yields CASSGAQGKNEKLFF.

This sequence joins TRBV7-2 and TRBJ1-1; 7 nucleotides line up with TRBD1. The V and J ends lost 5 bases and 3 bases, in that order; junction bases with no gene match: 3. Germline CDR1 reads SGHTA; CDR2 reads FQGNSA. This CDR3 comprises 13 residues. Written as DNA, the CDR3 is TGTGCCAGCAGCCCCCAGGGGGACACTGAAGCTTTCTTT. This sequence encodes CASSPQGDTEAFF. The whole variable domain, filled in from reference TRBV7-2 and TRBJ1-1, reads GAGVSQSPSNKVTEKGKDVELRCDPISGHTALYWYRQSLGQGLEFLIYFQGNSAPDKSGLPSDRFSAERTGGSVSTLTIQRTQQEDSAVYLCASSPQGDTEAFFGQGTRLTVV.

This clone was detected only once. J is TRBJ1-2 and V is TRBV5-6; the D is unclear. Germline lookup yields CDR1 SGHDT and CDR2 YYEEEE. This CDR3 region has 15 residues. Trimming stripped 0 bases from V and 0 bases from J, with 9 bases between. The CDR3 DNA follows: TGTGCCAGCAGCTTGGGGCGGGCAGCTAACTATGGCTACACCTTC. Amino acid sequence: CASSLGRAANYGYTF.

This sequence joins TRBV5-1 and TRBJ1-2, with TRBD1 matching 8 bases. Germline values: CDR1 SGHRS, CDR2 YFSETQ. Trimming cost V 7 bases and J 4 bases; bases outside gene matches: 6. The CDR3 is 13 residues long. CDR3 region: CASGTGLGYGYTF. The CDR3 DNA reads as TGCGCCAGCGGGACAGGTCTCGGCTATGGCTACACCTTC.

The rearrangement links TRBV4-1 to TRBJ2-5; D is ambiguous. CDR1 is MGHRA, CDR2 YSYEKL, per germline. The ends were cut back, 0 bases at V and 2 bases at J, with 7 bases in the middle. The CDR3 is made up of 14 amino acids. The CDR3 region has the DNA TGCGCCAGCAGCCAAGAACTGATACAAGAGACCCAGTACTTC. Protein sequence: CASSQELIQETQYF.

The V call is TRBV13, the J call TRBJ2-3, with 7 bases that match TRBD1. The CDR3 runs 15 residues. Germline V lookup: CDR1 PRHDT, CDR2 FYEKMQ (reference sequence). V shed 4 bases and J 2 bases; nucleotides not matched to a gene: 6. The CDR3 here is CASSSTGVSTDTQYF. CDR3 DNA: TGTGCCAGCAGCTCCACAGGGGTCTCCACAGATACGCAGTATTTT.

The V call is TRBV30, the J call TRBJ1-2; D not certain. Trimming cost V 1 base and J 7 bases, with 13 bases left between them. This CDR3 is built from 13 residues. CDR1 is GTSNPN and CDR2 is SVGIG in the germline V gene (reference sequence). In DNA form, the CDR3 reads TGTGCCTGGAGTGGGGCAGTCCTTCGTGGCTACACCTTC. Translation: CAWSGAVLRGYTF.

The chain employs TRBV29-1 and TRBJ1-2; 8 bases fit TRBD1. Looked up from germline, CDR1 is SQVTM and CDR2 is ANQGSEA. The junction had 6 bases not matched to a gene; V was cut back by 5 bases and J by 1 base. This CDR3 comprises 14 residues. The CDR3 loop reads CSVTVQGGNYGYTF. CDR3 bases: TGCAGCGTTACCGTACAGGGGGGTAACTATGGCTACACCTTC.

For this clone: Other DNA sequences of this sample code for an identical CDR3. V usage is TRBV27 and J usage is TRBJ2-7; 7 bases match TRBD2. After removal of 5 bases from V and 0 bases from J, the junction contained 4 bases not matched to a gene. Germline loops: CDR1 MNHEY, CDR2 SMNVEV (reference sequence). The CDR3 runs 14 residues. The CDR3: CASSRTGGSYEQYF. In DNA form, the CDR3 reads TGTGCCAGCAGTCGTACGGGGGGCTCCTACGAGCAGTACTTC.

CDR3 in DNA: TGTGCCAGCAGCTACAGGGGACTCTATGGCTACACCTTC. Protein sequence: CASSYRGLYGYTF. This chain connects TRBV7-9 to TRBJ1-2, with 7 bases fitting TRBD1. Germline CDR1 is SEHNR and CDR2 is FQNEAQ (reference sequence). The CDR3 loop spans 13 amino acids. V shed 4 bases, J shed 4 bases, and the junction held 3 bases outside the gene matches.

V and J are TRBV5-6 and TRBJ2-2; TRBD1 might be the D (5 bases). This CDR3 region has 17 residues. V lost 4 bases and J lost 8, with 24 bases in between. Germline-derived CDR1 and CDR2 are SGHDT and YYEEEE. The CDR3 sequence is CASSQKGHLVRSGELFF. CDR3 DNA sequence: TGTGCCAGCAGCCAAAAAGGACATTTGGTGCGCTCAGGGGAGCTGTTTTTT.

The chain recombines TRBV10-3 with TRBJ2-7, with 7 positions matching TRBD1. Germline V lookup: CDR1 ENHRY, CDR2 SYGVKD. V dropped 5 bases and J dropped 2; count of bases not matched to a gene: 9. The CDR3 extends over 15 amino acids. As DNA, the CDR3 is TGTGCCATCAGTTCCGGGCCGGGACAGACCTACGAGCAGTACTTC. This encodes CAISSGPGQTYEQYF.

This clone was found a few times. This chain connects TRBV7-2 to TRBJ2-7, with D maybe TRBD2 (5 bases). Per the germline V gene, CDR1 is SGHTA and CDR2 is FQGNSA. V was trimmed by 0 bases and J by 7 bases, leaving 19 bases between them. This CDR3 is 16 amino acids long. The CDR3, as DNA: TGTGCCAGCAGCTTAGCGAAGGCCGTAACGCCGGGAGAGCAGTACTTC. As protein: CASSLAKAVTPGEQYF.

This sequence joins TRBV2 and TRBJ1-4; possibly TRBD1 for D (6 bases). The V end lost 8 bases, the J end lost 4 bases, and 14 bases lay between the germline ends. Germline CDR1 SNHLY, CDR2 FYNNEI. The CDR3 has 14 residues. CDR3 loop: CASVTGTSNEKLFF. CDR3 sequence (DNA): TGTGCCAGCGTGACCGGGACAAGTAATGAAAAACTGTTTTTT.

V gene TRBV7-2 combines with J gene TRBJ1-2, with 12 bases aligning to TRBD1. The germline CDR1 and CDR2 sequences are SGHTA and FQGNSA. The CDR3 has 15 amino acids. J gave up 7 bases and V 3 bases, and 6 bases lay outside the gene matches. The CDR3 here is CASSFAGTGGSGYTF. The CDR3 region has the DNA TGTGCCAGCAGCTTCGCGGGGACAGGGGGCAGTGGCTACACCTTC.